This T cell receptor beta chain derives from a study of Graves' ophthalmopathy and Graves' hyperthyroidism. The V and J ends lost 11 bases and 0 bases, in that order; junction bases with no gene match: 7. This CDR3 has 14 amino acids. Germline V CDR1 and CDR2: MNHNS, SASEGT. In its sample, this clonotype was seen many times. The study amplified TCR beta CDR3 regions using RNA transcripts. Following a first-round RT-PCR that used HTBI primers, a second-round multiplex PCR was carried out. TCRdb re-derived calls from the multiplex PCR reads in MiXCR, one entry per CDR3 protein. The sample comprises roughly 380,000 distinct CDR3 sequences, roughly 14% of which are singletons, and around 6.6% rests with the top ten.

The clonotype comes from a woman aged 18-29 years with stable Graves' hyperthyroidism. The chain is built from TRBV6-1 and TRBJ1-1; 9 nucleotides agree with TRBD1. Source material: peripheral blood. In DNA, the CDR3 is TGTGCCGTGGTCCGGGACAGGGTGAACACTGAAGCTTTCTTT. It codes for CAVVRDRVNTEAFF.